The T cell receptor (beta chain) under discussion was sequenced for a study of blood T cell repertoires in COVID-19. The V and J ends lost 3 bases and 0 bases, in that order; junction bases with no gene match: 2. The CDR3 has 16 amino acids. Germline values: CDR1 SGHTA, CDR2 FQGNSA. Participants' own reports of clinical history determined their cohort assignment. Sequenced by immunoSEQ multiplex PCR; TCRdb stores in-frame clones only, minus some. The sample includes about 100,000 clones, 65% to 90% of them seen just once. The sequenced material came from PBMCs or T cells enriched from blood (not recorded which). This sequence originates from a woman in her forties or fifties who had recovered from COVID-19. The genes are TRBV7-2 and TRBJ1-3, with TRBD1 matching over 10 bases. CDR3 protein: CASSLTGGPSGNTIYF. In nucleotides, the CDR3 is TGTGCCAGCAGCTTGACAGGGGGCCCCTCTGGAAACACCATATATTTT.